The 26 T cell receptor beta chains reported below all come from one sample, sequenced in a study of blood T cell repertoires in COVID-19. Only in-frame clones appear in the TCRdb table, and some are missing; sequencing was by immunoSEQ multiplex PCR. The repertoire holds around 250,000 clones, about 85% seen once, with about 1.9% in the top ten. The specimen sequenced was peripheral blood. Source of these receptors: a man aged 25-45 years who had recovered from COVID-19.

This rearrangement joins TRBV7-2 to TRBJ1-3; TRBD1 aligns across 11 bases. CDR3 length: 15 residues. J lost 6 bases, V lost 4 bases, and 5 bases had no gene match. Germline V gene sequence: CDR1 SGHTA, CDR2 FQGNSA. The DNA of the CDR3 is TGTGCCAGCAGCTCAGGACAGGGGGCTTTAAACACCATATATTTT. Translating it yields CASSSGQGALNTIYF.

The chain uses TRBV18 and TRBJ1-5; no reliable D call. With 2 bases removed from V and 3 bases from J, the gap between germline ends came to 11 bases. The CDR3 consists of 15 residues. The germline V gene has CDR1 KGHSH and CDR2 LQKENI. The CDR3 loop reads CASSPGSQDNQPQHF. The CDR3 DNA follows: TGTGCCAGCTCACCAGGGTCGCAGGACAATCAGCCCCAGCATTTT.

The chain has TRBV19 and TRBJ1-3, with unresolved D. V gave up 5 bases and J gave up 0 bases, with 11 bases separating them. Per the germline V gene, CDR1 is LNHDA and CDR2 is SQIVND (reference sequence). There are 15 residues in the CDR3. The CDR3 DNA sequence: TGTGCCAGTAGTCCCCAACGGGACTCTGGAAACACCATATATTTT. Encoded protein: CASSPQRDSGNTIYF. Based on the CDR3 plus reference TRBV19 and TRBJ1-3, the full variable domain is DGGITQSPKYLFRKEGQNVTLSCEQNLNHDAMYWYRQDPGQGLRLIYYSQIVNDFQKGDIAEGYSVSREKKESFPLTVTSAQKNPTAFYLCASSPQRDSGNTIYFGEGSWLTVV.

This sequence joins TRBV28 and TRBJ2-1, with TRBD1 matching 8 bases. The CDR3 loop spans 15 amino acids. J gave up 6 bases and V 6 bases, and 10 bases lay outside the gene matches. CDR1 and CDR2 from the germline V gene are MDHEN and SYDVKM. CDR3 in DNA: TGTGCCAGCAGCGCCGGGACAGGCTCGATCAATGAGCAGTTCTTC. It yields the protein CASSAGTGSINEQFF.

The rearrangement uses TRBV9 and TRBJ2-1, with D uncertain. This CDR3 is 15 amino acids long. The germline gives CDR1 SGDLS, CDR2 YYNGEE. Between the trimmed V and J ends, which lost 4 bases and 4 bases, there was a span of 15 bases. The CDR3 loop reads CASSPRGFLYNEQFF. CDR3 sequence (DNA): TGTGCCAGCAGCCCTAGAGGATTTCTATACAATGAGCAGTTCTTC. The full variable domain, its missing parts supplied by reference TRBV9 and TRBJ2-1, is DSGVTQTPKHLITATGQRVTLRCSPRSGDLSVYWYQQSLDQGLQFLIQYYNGEERAKGNILERFSAQQFPDLHSELNLSSLELGDSALYFCASSPRGFLYNEQFFGPGTRLTVL.

The rearrangement joins TRBV10-3 to TRBJ2-3; 8 positions match TRBD1. The CDR3 consists of 16 residues. Germline CDR1 is ENHRY and CDR2 is SYGVKD. Germline trimming cut 5 bases from V and 8 bases from J; bases unmatched to any gene: 15. CDR3 in DNA: TGTGCCATCAGTCCCGCCGGGACAGGTCTGCTCGGTACGCAGTATTTT. It encodes CAISPAGTGLLGTQYF.

The gene calls are TRBV6-5 and TRBJ2-2; tentative D call: TRBD1 (6 bases). CDR3 length: 15 residues. Germline V gene sequence: CDR1 MNHEY, CDR2 SVGAGI. V lost 4 bases to trimming and J lost 2 bases, with 11 bases between them. CDR3 in DNA: TGTGCCAGCAGTTCAGGGGCCGACAACACCGGGGAGCTGTTTTTT. Protein product: CASSSGADNTGELFF.

CDR3: CASKRDTSYEQYF. CDR3 in DNA: TGTGCCAGCAAGAGGGACACCTCCTACGAGCAGTACTTC. This sequence joins TRBV2 and TRBJ2-7; D might be TRBD1 (6 bases). The CDR3 has 13 residues. The V gene's germline CDR1 is SNHLY and CDR2 FYNNEI. With 7 bases removed from V and 0 bases from J, the gap between germline ends came to 10 bases. Variable domain in full (rest from reference TRBV2 and TRBJ2-7): EPEVTQTPSHQVTQMGQEVILRCVPISNHLYFYWYRQILGQKVEFLVSFYNNEISEKSEIFDDQFSVERPDGSNFTLKIRSTKLEDSAMYFCASKRDTSYEQYFGPGTRLTVT.

This clone was counted a single time. This chain joins TRBV10-2 and TRBJ1-1; 10 bases are shared with TRBD1. The CDR3 sequence is 16 residues long. Per the germline V gene, CDR1 is WSHSY and CDR2 is SAAADI. Trimming removed 6 bases from V and 4 bases from J; junction bases left unmatched: 11. This CDR3 reads CASRDDRGQYSTEAFF. The CDR3 nucleotides read TGCGCCAGCAGGGATGACAGGGGGCAGTACAGCACTGAAGCTTTCTTT.

This rearrangement joins TRBV2 to TRBJ2-2, with D perhaps TRBD2 (6 bases). Germline assignment: CDR1 SNHLY and CDR2 FYNNEI. Trimming removed 1 base at V and 2 bases at J, with 8 bases between. The CDR3 runs to 15 residues. The CDR3 reads CASSEGTTNTGELFF. The CDR3 DNA reads as TGTGCCAGCAGTGAAGGGACTACCAACACCGGGGAGCTGTTTTTT.

The rearrangement uses TRBV19 and TRBJ2-1; D is possibly TRBD1 (7 bases). The CDR3 is made up of 16 amino acids. Deletions cut 5 bases from V and 2 bases from J, with 16 bases between. CDR1 and CDR2 from the germline V gene are LNHDA and SQIVND (reference sequence). CDR3 DNA sequence: TGTGCCAGTAGTGTCTCCCAGGGGGGCCCCTACAATGAGCAGTTCTTC. Protein product: CASSVSQGGPYNEQFF. Complete variable domain (other parts from reference TRBV19 and TRBJ2-1): DGGITQSPKYLFRKEGQNVTLSCEQNLNHDAMYWYRQDPGQGLRLIYYSQIVNDFQKGDIAEGYSVSREKKESFPLTVTSAQKNPTAFYLCASSVSQGGPYNEQFFGPGTRLTVL.

This clone was observed a single time. This rearrangement joins TRBV3-1 (or the pseudogene TRBV3-2) to TRBJ1-1, with D tentatively TRBD1 (5 bases). The CDR3 length is 13 residues. In germline, CDR1 is LGHDT, CDR2 YNNKEL (reference sequence). Trimming took 2 bases from V and 3 from J, leaving 7 bases between them. CDR3 residues: CASSQLRDTEAFF. The CDR3 bases are TGTGCCAGCAGCCAACTCAGGGACACTGAAGCTTTCTTT.

This clone was seen a single time. V usage is TRBV5-1 and J usage is TRBJ1-4; D might be TRBD1 (6 bases). The CDR3 extends over 17 amino acids. Trimming removed 4 bases at V and 8 bases at J, with 24 bases between. Germline V lookup: CDR1 SGHRS, CDR2 YFSETQ. CDR3 residues: CASSLSRAGGVDEKLFF. For the CDR3, the DNA is TGCGCCAGCAGCCTCTCTCGGGCGGGGGGCGTGGACGAAAAACTGTTTTTT.

The V gene is TRBV6-4, the J gene TRBJ1-1, with a tentative D call TRBD1 (5 bases). Trimming took off 2 bases at V and 4 bases at J, with 11 bases between the two ends. The germline gives CDR1 MRHNA, CDR2 SNTAGT. CDR3 size: 14 residues. CDR3 nucleotides: TGTGCCAGCAGTGACAATTACAGGTCCACTGAAGCTTTCTTT. The encoded protein is CASSDNYRSTEAFF.

This rearrangement joins TRBV6-5 to TRBJ2-5; 13 bases align to TRBD2. Trimming cost V 6 bases and J 4 bases; bases outside gene matches: 5. Germline assignment: CDR1 MNHEY and CDR2 SVGAGI. This CDR3 comprises 15 residues. CDR3 DNA: TGTGCCAGCAGCACGACTAGCGGGGGGTCAGAGACCCAGTACTTC. This gives the protein CASSTTSGGSETQYF.

The genes are TRBV2 and TRBJ2-5; D is unclear. The CDR3 is 12 residues long. V lost 7 bases and J 5 bases, leaving 11 bases between the germline ends. The V gene's germline CDR1 is SNHLY and CDR2 FYNNEI. The CDR3 loop is CASNTEVETQYF. CDR3 sequence (DNA): TGTGCCAGCAACACCGAGGTGGAGACCCAGTACTTC.

V and J are TRBV29-1 and TRBJ2-7; TRBD1 is a possible D gene (5 bases). Germline values: CDR1 SQVTM, CDR2 ANQGSEA. This CDR3 spans 12 amino acids. Here the CDR3 DNA reads TGCAGGTCAGGGTACGAAAGGAACGAGCAGTACGTC. It codes for CRSGYERNEQYV.

The rearrangement uses TRBV7-8 and TRBJ2-1, with 7 nucleotides matching TRBD1. Germline assignment: CDR1 SGHVS and CDR2 FQNEAQ. Unmatched junction bases numbered 10, after V lost 3 bases and J lost 8 bases. The CDR3 consists of 15 residues. The CDR3 sequence is CASSLWDSLSDEQFF. As DNA, the CDR3 is TGTGCCAGCAGCTTGTGGGACAGTCTCTCCGATGAGCAGTTCTTC.

The V call is TRBV6-5, the J call TRBJ2-2; 9 bases fit TRBD2. Germline V gene data show CDR1 as MNHEY and CDR2 as SVGAGI. The CDR3 covers 15 residues. The J segment lost 5 bases and the V segment lost 6 bases, leaving 7 bases of the junction unmatched. The CDR3 spells CASRWRAGGTGELFF. The CDR3 DNA sequence: TGTGCCAGCAGGTGGAGGGCGGGAGGGACCGGGGAGCTGTTTTTT.

The V call is TRBV7-3, the J call TRBJ1-4, with a possible D match to TRBD1 (6 bases). Between the trimmed V and J ends, which lost 5 bases and 5 bases, there was a span of 15 bases. This CDR3 has 15 amino acids. Per germline, CDR1 SGHTA and CDR2 FQGTGA. This CDR3 is CASSAPTDRNEKLFF. CDR3 coding DNA: TGTGCCAGCAGCGCCCCGACGGACAGAAATGAAAAACTGTTTTTT.

The genes are TRBV6-4 and TRBJ2-3, with TRBD2 as a possible D gene (5 bases). The V gene's germline CDR1 is MRHNA and CDR2 SNTAGT. V dropped 10 bases and J dropped 4 bases, with 18 bases sitting between them. The CDR3 is made up of 14 amino acids. The CDR3 DNA follows: TGTGCCACTATGGGAGTTGGTGGCTCAGATACGCAGTATTTT. As protein: CATMGVGGSDTQYF.

This chain connects TRBV5-1 to TRBJ2-7, with a weak D call TRBD1 (7 bases). The V gene's germline CDR1 is SGHRS and CDR2 YFSETQ. With 5 bases removed from V and 0 bases from J, the gap between germline ends came to 12 bases. The CDR3 is 14 residues long. In nucleotides, the CDR3 is TGCGCCAGCAGGGGAGGACAGGACTCCTACGAGCAGTACTTC. Translated: CASRGGQDSYEQYF.

This sequence joins TRBV19 and TRBJ1-3, with D perhaps TRBD1 (5 bases). The germline gives CDR1 LNHDA, CDR2 SQIVND (reference sequence). The CDR3 is made up of 13 amino acids. The V end was cut by 10 bases, the J end by 0 bases, with 10 bases between. This CDR3 reads CATRQSSGNTIYF. DNA for the CDR3: TGTGCCACGCGACAGAGCTCTGGAAACACCATATATTTT.

The rearrangement uses TRBV2 and TRBJ2-1; 10 bases are shared with TRBD1. V dropped 6 bases and J dropped 6; count of bases not matched to a gene: 8. The V gene's germline CDR1 is SNHLY and CDR2 FYNNEI. CDR3 length: 15 amino acids. The CDR3 sequence: CASSDDRGLGNEQFF. CDR3 sequence (DNA): TGTGCCAGCAGCGATGACAGGGGGCTCGGCAATGAGCAGTTCTTC.

The genes are TRBV24-1 and TRBJ2-5; D is perhaps TRBD2 (5 bases). The ends were cut back, 3 bases at V and 5 bases at J, with 12 bases in the middle. Germline loops: CDR1 KGHDR, CDR2 SFDVKD. This CDR3 comprises 14 residues. The CDR3 loop is CATSDTGNTETQYF. CDR3 bases: TGTGCCACCAGTGATACCGGGAATACCGAGACCCAGTACTTC.

The gene calls are TRBV2 and TRBJ2-2; 9 bases match TRBD2. This CDR3 is 15 amino acids long. Germline V gene sequence: CDR1 SNHLY, CDR2 FYNNEI. Trimming took 8 bases from V and 6 from J; bases not matched to a gene: 10. CDR3 residues: CASSRAAGGSGELFF. CDR3 sequence (DNA): TGTGCCAGCTCCCGCGCAGCGGGGGGATCCGGGGAGCTGTTTTTT. Based on the CDR3 plus reference TRBV2 and TRBJ2-2, the full variable domain is EPEVTQTPSHQVTQMGQEVILRCVPISNHLYFYWYRQILGQKVEFLVSFYNNEISEKSEIFDDQFSVERPDGSNFTLKIRSTKLEDSAMYFCASSRAAGGSGELFFGEGSRLTVL.